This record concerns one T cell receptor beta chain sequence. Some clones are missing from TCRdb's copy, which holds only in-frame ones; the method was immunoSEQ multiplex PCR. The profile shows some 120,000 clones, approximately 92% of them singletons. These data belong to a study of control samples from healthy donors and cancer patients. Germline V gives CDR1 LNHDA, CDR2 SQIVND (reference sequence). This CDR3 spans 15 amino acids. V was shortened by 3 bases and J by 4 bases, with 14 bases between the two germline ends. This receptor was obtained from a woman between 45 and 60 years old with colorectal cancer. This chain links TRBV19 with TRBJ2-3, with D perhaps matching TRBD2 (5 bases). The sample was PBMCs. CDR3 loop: CASSIQRGPPDTQYF. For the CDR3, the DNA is TGTGCCAGTAGTATTCAACGGGGTCCCCCAGATACGCAGTATTTT.